Listed below are T cell receptor beta chains from one sample, sequenced in a study of glioma-infiltrating T cells. TCRdb reanalysed the multiplex PCR reads using MiXCR and keeps one entry per CDR3 protein. The table includes about 180,000 distinct CDR3 sequences, around 40% detected once. Material for sequencing was glioma tissue, nonneoplastic brain tissue, or PBMCs (not recorded which). Receptors were obtained from a human donor with low-grade glioma or glioblastoma, undergoing nonglioma brain surgery, or in good health (not recorded which). Each CDR3 is given with its conserved first and last residue. Each record gives: clone size, J gene, D gene, CDR3 length, V gene, CDR3 protein, CDR3 DNA. A D gene is named only where the DNA matches it firmly. Part of the rows lack a size; the others show once, few, many or a class for expanded clones.

few,TRBJ2-2,NA,14,TRBV7-2,CASSRGPDTGELFF,TGTGCCAGCAGCCGGGGACCCGACACCGGGGAGCTGTTTTTT
NA,TRBJ1-2,NA,14,TRBV30,CAWSELSGNYGYTF,TGTGCCTGGAGTGAACTCAGTGGAAACTATGGCTACACCTTC
many,TRBJ1-2,TRBD1,15,TRBV19,CASSPRTGDYYGYTF,TGTGCCAGTAGTCCCCGGACAGGAGATTACTATGGCTACACCTTC
few,TRBJ1-2,NA,15,TRBV7-2,CASSLEQAPNYCYTF,TGTGCCAGCAGCTTAGAGCAGGCCCCTAACTATTGCTACACCTTC
many,TRBJ1-1,NA,13,TRBV20-1,CSTTKGQNTEAFF,TGCAGTACTACGAAGGGACAGAACACTGAAGCTTTCTTT
NA,TRBJ2-3,TRBD2,14,TRBV27,CASSAGLVTDTQYF,TGTGCCAGCTCAGCGGGATTAGTTACAGATACTCAGTATTTT
many,TRBJ2-3,TRBD2,16,TRBV27,CASSLTGTRTTDTQYF,TGTGCCAGCAGTTTGACCGGGACTAGAACCACAGATACGCAGTATTTT
many,TRBJ1-1,NA,13,TRBV3-1,CASKNAMNTEAFF,TGTGCCAGCAAGAACGCCATGAACACTGAAGCTTTCTTT
many,TRBJ2-7,NA,14,TRBV28,CASWAGGLTYEQYF,TGTGCCTCTTGGGCCGGGGGTCTCACCTACGAGCAGTACTTC
once,TRBJ2-1,NA,14,TRBV20-1,CSAQRGGNYNEQFF,TGCAGTGCACAGAGAGGGGGAAACTACAATGAGCAGTTCTTC
NA,TRBJ2-2,NA,14,TRBV5-1,CASSLDGYTWELFF,TGCGCCAGCAGCCTGGACGGATACACCTGGGAGCTGTTTTTT
many,TRBJ1-5,NA,14,TRBV28,CASSFNSRTQPQHF,TGTGCCAGCAGTTTTAACAGTCGAACCCAGCCCCAGCATTTT
NA,TRBJ1-1,NA,14,TRBV19,CASSIDRLNTEAFF,TGTGCCAGTAGTATCGACAGATTGAACACTGAAGCTTTCTTT
many,TRBJ2-1,NA,12,TRBV24-1,CATAAIYNEQFF,TGTGCCACCGCGGCGATCTACAATGAGCAGTTCTTC
once,TRBJ2-1,NA,13,TRBV6-1,CASSRDGRNERFF,TGTGCCAGCAGTCGGGACGGTCGGAATGAGCGGTTCTTC
NA,TRBJ2-1,NA,14,TRBV27,CVSSLSAMGNEQFF,TGTGTTAGCAGTTTATCCGCCATGGGCAATGAGCAGTTCTTC
many,TRBJ2-7,NA,12,TRBV5-1,CASSLSAHEQYF,TGCGCCAGCAGCTTGTCGGCCCACGAGCAGTACTTC
many,TRBJ2-3,TRBD2,15,TRBV28,CASSLGGRFADTQYF,TGTGCCAGCAGTTTGGGAGGGCGCTTCGCAGATACGCAGTATTTT
few,TRBJ1-1,NA,13,TRBV19,CASSILENTEAFF,TGTGCCAGTAGTATCCTGGAGAACACTGAAGCTTTCTTT
many,TRBJ1-1,NA,12,TRBV4-1,CASSQGAGEAFF,TGCGCCAGCAGCCAAGGGGCCGGAGAAGCTTTCTTT
many,TRBJ1-5,NA,16,TRBV7-2,CASSLEAGASNQPQHF,TGTGCCAGCAGCTTAGAGGCAGGGGCTAGCAATCAGCCCCAGCATTTT
few,TRBJ2-5,TRBD1,16,TRBV5-5,CASSLPGQGALETQYF,TGTGCCAGCAGCTTACCGGGACAGGGGGCATTAGAGACCCAGTACTTC
NA,TRBJ1-1,TRBD1,13,TRBV6-2/TRBV6-3,CARDRGEGTEAFF,TGTGCCAGGGACAGGGGAGAAGGAACTGAAGCTTTCTTT
NA,TRBJ2-5,NA,15,TRBV7-2,CASSIQLRYQETQYF,TGTGCCAGCAGCATCCAACTGCGGTACCAAGAGACCCAGTACTTC
few,TRBJ2-1,NA,16,TRBV29-1,CSVEDQISGSIDEQFF,TGCAGCGTTGAAGATCAGATTAGCGGTAGCATCGATGAGCAGTTCTTC
many,TRBJ1-2,NA,10,TRBV20-1,CSADGPSYTF,TGCAGTGCGGACGGCCCTAGCTACACCTTC
NA,TRBJ2-1,NA,13,TRBV2,CASSEAFRNEQFF,TGTGCCAGCAGTGAAGCTTTTCGGAATGAGCAGTTCTTC
NA,TRBJ1-2,TRBD1,16,TRBV2,CASGYRTGGTNYGYNF,TGTGCCAGCGGCTATAGGACAGGGGGAACTAACTATGGCTACAACTTC
many,TRBJ1-1,NA,14,TRBV7-9,CASSLVWGNTEAFF,TGTGCCAGCAGCTTAGTTTGGGGGAACACTGAAGCTTTCTTT
many,TRBJ2-5,TRBD1,15,TRBV28,CASSLGDRNQETQYF,TGTGCCAGCAGTTTAGGGGACAGGAACCAAGAGACCCAGTACTTC
NA,TRBJ2-4,NA,15,TRBV19,CASTSQGAAKNIQYF,TGTGCCAGTACCTCACAGGGCGCGGCCAAAAACATTCAGTACTTC
NA,TRBJ1-1,NA,16,TRBV19,CASNTPPGRVPTEAFF,TGTGCCAGTAACACGCCCCCCGGACGCGTTCCCACTGAAGCTTTCTTT
NA,TRBJ2-1,NA,14,TRBV6-1,CASSESSGSGEQFF,TGTGCCAGCAGTGAGTCGAGCGGTTCGGGTGAACAGTTCTTC
few,TRBJ2-5,NA,13,TRBV11-2,CASSPPRVETQYF,TGTGCCAGCAGCCCACCGCGAGTAGAGACCCAGTACTTC
NA,TRBJ1-1,NA,14,TRBV15,CATGRDGMGPEAFF,TGTGCCACAGGCAGAGATGGTATGGGCCCCGAAGCTTTCTTT
many,TRBJ2-1,TRBD1,17,TRBV6-1,CASRTTKTGGSTNEQFF,TGTGCCAGCAGAACGACGAAGACAGGGGGGAGTACCAATGAGCAGTTCTTC